The 30 T cell receptor beta chains listed next were all sequenced from one sample in a study of blood T cell repertoires in COVID-19. Method: immunoSEQ multiplex PCR; TCRdb's copy keeps in-frame clones and lacks some. This repertoire shows over 150,000 clones, 65% to 90% found once; its top ten account for about 11%. The sample was PBMCs or T cells enriched from blood (not recorded which). These receptors were taken from a man aged 40-49 years who had recovered from COVID-19.

The V call is TRBV30, the J call TRBJ1-4, with a tentative D call TRBD1 (6 bases). Germline lookup yields CDR1 GTSNPN and CDR2 SVGIG (reference sequence). The CDR3 is made up of 13 amino acids. The V and J ends lost 1 base and 7 bases respectively, with 10 bases between them. CDR3 amino acids: CAWSEVGGEKLFF. The DNA of the CDR3 is TGTGCCTGGAGTGAGGTAGGGGGTGAAAAACTGTTTTTT. Supplemented by reference TRBV30 and TRBJ1-4, the full variable domain reads SQTIHQWPATLVQPVGSPLSLECTVEGTSNPNLYWYRQAAGRGLQLLFYSVGIGQISSEVPQNLSASRPQDRQFILSSKKLLLSDSGFYLCAWSEVGGEKLFFGSGTQLSVL.

This chain joins TRBV7-9 and TRBJ2-7; D perhaps matches TRBD1 (7 bases). CDR1 and CDR2 (germline): SEHNR, FQNEAQ (reference sequence). V lost 5 bases and J lost 7, with 24 bases in between. The CDR3 totals 16 residues. CDR3: CASSPDRTGGPEEQYF. The CDR3 DNA reads as TGTGCCAGCAGCCCCGACAGGACAGGAGGGCCTGAGGAGCAGTACTTC.

The rearrangement joins TRBV2 to TRBJ2-7, with TRBD2 as a possible D gene (5 bases). Germline V gene lookup returns CDR1 SNHLY and CDR2 FYNNEI. The CDR3 extends over 11 amino acids. Trimming left V 6 bases short and J 5 bases short, with 8 bases between. CDR3: CASREDHEQYV. The CDR3 DNA follows: TGTGCCAGCAGGGAGGACCACGAGCAGTACGTC.

This clone was seen a few times. The chain links TRBV27 to TRBJ1-1; D not certain. This CDR3 has 11 amino acids. V dropped 6 bases and J dropped 2 bases, with 4 bases sitting between them. Looked up from germline, CDR1 is MNHEY and CDR2 is SMNVEV (reference sequence). The CDR3 region has the DNA TGTGCCAGCAGATCTAACACTGAAGCTTTCTTT. Its protein product is CASRSNTEAFF.

The rearrangement uses TRBV7-2 and TRBJ2-1; D ambiguous. Germline CDR1 is SGHTA and CDR2 is FQGNSA. The CDR3 is 13 amino acids. Trimming took 4 bases from V and 4 from J, leaving 8 bases between them. The CDR3 DNA reads TGTGCCAGCAGCTCCTTCCCTTACAATGAGCAGTTCTTC. Amino acids: CASSSFPYNEQFF. The full variable domain, completed using reference TRBV7-2 and TRBJ2-1, is GAGVSQSPSNKVTEKGKDVELRCDPISGHTALYWYRQSLGQGLEFLIYFQGNSAPDKSGLPSDRFSAERTGGSVSTLTIQRTQQEDSAVYLCASSSFPYNEQFFGPGTRLTVL.

The chain employs TRBV19 and TRBJ1-3; maybe TRBD1 (5 bases). V shed 6 bases and J shed 0 bases, with 12 bases lying between them. This CDR3 has 15 amino acids. CDR1 LNHDA and CDR2 SQIVND come from the germline V gene (reference sequence). The CDR3 DNA reads TGTGCCAGTAGGATACAGGCCACCTCTGGAAACACCATATATTTT. Its protein is CASRIQATSGNTIYF.

The sample holds one count of this clone. The CDR3 here is CASSYWTGRGEKLFF. In DNA form, the CDR3 reads TGTGCCAGCAGCTACTGGACAGGGAGGGGGGAAAAACTGTTTTTT. The chain employs TRBV5-4 and TRBJ1-4; TRBD1 aligns across 8 bases. Unmatched junction bases numbered 9, after V lost 3 bases and J lost 8 bases. In germline, CDR1 is SGHNT, CDR2 YYREEE (reference sequence). This CDR3 comprises 15 residues.

The table lists this clone with a count of one. The V and J genes are TRBV4-2 and TRBJ1-2; D gene unclear. V lost 3 bases, J lost 7 bases, and 12 bases lay in between. CDR3 size: 13 residues. The V gene's germline CDR1 is LGHNA and CDR2 YNFKEQ. DNA for the CDR3: TGTGCCAGCAGCCAGCCAGCTGGCGGTGGCTACACCTTC. It specifies CASSQPAGGGYTF.

J is TRBJ2-6 and V is TRBV7-2; a weak D match, TRBD2 (6 bases). The CDR3 sequence is 15 residues long. The V gene's germline CDR1 is SGHTA and CDR2 FQGNSA. Trimming left V 4 bases short and J 1 base short, with 8 bases between. Here the CDR3 reads CASSWGVSGANVLTF. The CDR3 DNA reads as TGTGCCAGCAGCTGGGGGGTATCTGGGGCCAACGTCCTGACTTTC.

This chain uses TRBV5-1 with TRBJ2-2; a weak D match, TRBD2 (6 bases). This CDR3 is built from 16 residues. V gave up 6 bases and J gave up 4 bases, with 19 bases separating them. CDR1 SGHRS and CDR2 YFSETQ come from the germline V gene. The chain's CDR3 is CASTSSATRVTGELFF. The CDR3 bases are TGCGCCAGCACCTCTAGCGCTACGAGGGTCACCGGGGAGCTGTTTTTT.

The sample holds a few counts of this clone. V usage is TRBV2 and J usage is TRBJ1-5; D gene uncertain. The germline CDR1 and CDR2 sequences are SNHLY and FYNNEI. V was clipped by 8 bases and J by 7 bases, with 18 bases between them. The CDR3 runs to 14 residues. CDR3 bases: TGTGCCAGCGACTTTACTAGCCCGGGGCAGCCCCAGCATTTT. Its protein is CASDFTSPGQPQHF.

There are many counts of this clone. The V call is TRBV7-6, the J call TRBJ1-3; D gene uncertain. Germline V gives CDR1 SGHVS, CDR2 FNYEAQ. V was cut by 1 base and J by 2 bases, with 9 bases left in between. There are 15 residues in the CDR3. Here the CDR3 reads CASSLGLSAGNTIYF. The CDR3 DNA sequence: TGTGCCAGCAGCTTAGGTCTTAGCGCTGGAAACACCATATATTTT.

The gene calls are TRBV6-5 and TRBJ1-2; D not resolved. The CDR3 spans 15 residues. Trimming shortened V by 2 bases and J by 1 base, and 11 bases separated the two germline ends. Germline V lookup: CDR1 MNHEY, CDR2 SVGAGI. The CDR3 here is CASSYNPDYNYGYTF. The CDR3 coding sequence is TGTGCCAGCAGTTACAATCCGGACTATAACTATGGCTACACCTTC.

The chain recombines TRBV19 with TRBJ2-1; 12 nucleotides match TRBD2. Germline V gene data show CDR1 as LNHDA and CDR2 as SQIVND (reference sequence). This CDR3 is built from 14 residues. J lost 10 bases, V lost 4 bases, and 5 bases had no gene match. The DNA of the CDR3 is TGTGCCAGTAGTAGGACTAGCGGGGTGGGGGAGCAGTTCTTC. Protein: CASSRTSGVGEQFF.

The chain combines TRBV7-9 with TRBJ2-1, with 10 bases fitting TRBD2. This CDR3 spans 15 amino acids. CDR1 is SEHNR, CDR2 FQNEAQ, per germline (reference sequence). J was trimmed by 6 bases and V by 6 bases; bases with no gene match: 8. The DNA of the CDR3 is TGTGCCAGCAGTCTAGCGGGAGCCCACCTCAATGAGCAGTTCTTC. Its protein is CASSLAGAHLNEQFF. The full variable domain, completed using reference TRBV7-9 and TRBJ2-1, is DTGVSQNPRHKITKRGQNVTFRCDPISEHNRLYWYRQTLGQGPEFLTYFQNEAQLEKSRLLSDRFSAERPKGSFSTLEIQRTEQGDSAMYLCASSLAGAHLNEQFFGPGTRLTVL.

This chain connects TRBV29-1 to TRBJ2-5; D is undetermined. CDR3 size: 13 residues. The V end lost 3 bases, the J end lost 1 base, and 9 bases lay between the germline ends. Germline-derived CDR1 and CDR2 are SQVTM and ANQGSEA. CDR3 DNA: TGCAGCGTTGAGAGAGGATCCCAAGAGACCCAGTACTTC. Its protein is CSVERGSQETQYF.

The V call is TRBV11-1, the J call TRBJ2-1, with a tentative D call TRBD2 (6 bases). This CDR3 comprises 16 residues. Germline V gene lookup returns CDR1 SGHAT and CDR2 FQDESV (reference sequence). V was shortened by 5 bases and J by 1 base, with 15 bases between the two germline ends. The CDR3 nucleotides are TGTGCCAGCAGCCACCTTTCTGCGGGATCCTACAATGAGCAGTTCTTC. This encodes CASSHLSAGSYNEQFF.

This chain joins TRBV5-1 and TRBJ2-7, with D perhaps matching TRBD1 (6 bases). The CDR3 covers 15 residues. Trimming removed 4 bases from V and 2 bases from J, with 16 bases in between. CDR1 and CDR2 from the germline V gene are SGHRS and YFSETQ. Here the CDR3 DNA reads TGCGCCAGCAGCACAGGGATCCGGATACCCTACGAGCAGTACTTC. Protein sequence: CASSTGIRIPYEQYF.

The V gene is TRBV28, the J gene TRBJ2-7; TRBD1 might be the D (5 bases). Per germline, CDR1 MDHEN and CDR2 SYDVKM. Trimming left V 5 bases short and J 6 bases short, with 14 bases between. The CDR3 loop spans 13 amino acids. CDR3 region: CASSIYRRGEQYF. The CDR3 DNA sequence: TGTGCCAGCAGTATCTACAGAAGGGGCGAGCAGTACTTC.

The rearrangement uses TRBV30 and TRBJ2-7; D remains unclear. V lost 4 bases, J lost 0 bases, and 10 bases lay in between. The CDR3 contains 13 residues. Germline CDR1 GTSNPN, CDR2 SVGIG (reference sequence). The CDR3 nucleotides read TGTGCCTGGAAGGTGGCAGGCTCCTACGAGCAGTACGTC. Translating it yields CAWKVAGSYEQYV.

The chain combines TRBV9 with TRBJ2-2; 9 positions agree with TRBD1. V shed 3 bases, J shed 4 bases, and the junction held 4 bases outside the gene matches. Germline assignment: CDR1 SGDLS and CDR2 YYNGEE. This CDR3 spans 15 amino acids. The CDR3 reads CASSARTGVTGELFF. The CDR3 DNA follows: TGTGCCAGCAGCGCCCGGACAGGGGTCACCGGGGAGCTGTTTTTT.

The chain is built from TRBV7-2 and TRBJ2-1, with TRBD2 matching 7 bases. The germline V gene encodes CDR1 SGHTA and CDR2 FQGNSA. Losses at the gene ends were 1 base for V and 8 bases for J; bases not matched to a gene: 8. CDR3 length equals 15 residues. CDR3 nucleotides: TGTGCCAGCAGCTTAGGAGGGCCGGGGGGAGATGAGCAGTTCTTC. Translated, it gives CASSLGGPGGDEQFF.

The chain has TRBV7-2 and TRBJ2-2, with D possibly matching TRBD1 (6 bases). Trimming shortened V by 1 base and J by 6 bases, and 12 bases separated the two germline ends. Germline values: CDR1 SGHTA, CDR2 FQGNSA. This CDR3 comprises 15 residues. In DNA, the CDR3 is TGTGCCAGCAGCTTAGTACCTCACAGGGCCGGGGAGCTGTTTTTT. Translated, it gives CASSLVPHRAGELFF.

V usage is TRBV6-5 and J usage is TRBJ1-5; D gene ambiguous. Germline CDR1 reads MNHEY; CDR2 reads SVGAGI. CDR3 length: 14 amino acids. V lost 5 bases and J 0 bases, leaving 8 bases between the germline ends. Here the CDR3 reads CASSPDYSNQPQHF. The CDR3 DNA reads TGTGCCAGCAGTCCAGATTATAGCAATCAGCCCCAGCATTTT.

Regarding this clone: Mismatch with germline at one junction end may stem from a read error. The chain carries TRBV2 and TRBJ1-5, with D possibly TRBD1 on 5 matching bases. In germline, CDR1 is SNHLY, CDR2 FYNNEI. The CDR3 runs 16 residues. DNA for the CDR3: TGTGCCAGCAGAGAAGTCCCGGGACTGAGCAATCAGCCCCAGCATTTT. Its translation is CASREVPGLSNQPQHF.

This clone was recorded a few times. The chain is built from TRBV9 and TRBJ1-2; 7 bases are shared with TRBD1. This CDR3 region has 14 residues. Looked up from germline, CDR1 is SGDLS and CDR2 is YYNGEE. V was pared by 0 bases and J by 8 bases, with 7 bases of the junction left unmatched. CDR3 region: CASSVGVDRVGYTF. CDR3 nucleotide sequence: TGTGCCAGCAGCGTAGGAGTAGACAGGGTGGGCTACACCTTC.

The chain links TRBV21-1 to TRBJ2-1; TRBD2, the table's D call, was not compared with the DNA. TRBV21-1 is termed a pseudogene. The CDR3 consists of 13 residues. The DNA of the CDR3 is TGTGCCAGCAGAGATAGCAGCTACAATGAGCAGTTCTTC. It encodes CASRDSSYNEQFF.

The genes are TRBV27 and TRBJ1-6; D unclear. From germline, CDR1 is MNHEY and CDR2 SMNVEV (reference sequence). The CDR3 spans 14 residues. Trimming stripped 4 bases from V and 6 bases from J, with 10 bases between. The CDR3 loop reads CASSWAMSNSPLHF. For the CDR3, the DNA is TGTGCCAGCAGTTGGGCTATGTCTAATTCACCCCTCCACTTT.

This clone was counted a few times. This chain connects TRBV9 to TRBJ1-3; tentatively, D is TRBD1 (6 bases). Trimming removed 5 bases from V and 3 bases from J, with 18 bases in between. The CDR3 is made up of 16 amino acids. Per germline, CDR1 SGDLS and CDR2 YYNGEE. This CDR3 is CASSRGGNAGGNTIYF. The CDR3 nucleotides read TGTGCCAGCAGTCGAGGGGGAAACGCGGGTGGAAACACCATATATTTT.

V is TRBV18 and J is TRBJ2-7; a weak D match, TRBD1 (6 bases). Trimming pared 2 bases from V and 5 bases from J, leaving 13 bases between. Germline loops: CDR1 KGHSH, CDR2 LQKENI. This CDR3 is 14 amino acids long. The CDR3 DNA reads TGTGCCAGCTCACCAACGCAGGGGTTGGACGAGCAGTACTTC. It yields the protein CASSPTQGLDEQYF.